The present TCR beta chain was sequenced within a study of T cells in Graves' hyperthyroidism and ophthalmopathy. RNA transcripts served as the template for amplifying TCR beta CDR3 regions. An initial round of RT-PCR targeting the TCR CDR3 relied on the HTBI primer set. Each CDR3 protein gets one entry after TCRdb re-called the multiplex PCR reads with MiXCR. This table has 300,000 to 400,000 distinct CDR3 sequences, approximately 17% appearing once. Trimming removed 10 bases from V and 1 base from J; junction bases left unmatched: 16. Germline V gene data show CDR1 as MNHNS and CDR2 as SASEGT. The length of the CDR3 is 18 residues. In making diagnoses, clinical symptoms, serum thyroxine and TRAb, thyroid ultrasound and orbital computed tomography were all used. This clonotype was seen ten or more times.

This sequence joins TRBV6-1 and TRBJ2-7; 13 nucleotides align to TRBD2. The source material was blood. This clonotype was sampled from a young man with Graves' ophthalmopathy. The DNA of the CDR3 is TGTGCCACCCATGCCGGGACTAGCGGGGCACACCGATCCTACGAGCAGTACTTC. It codes for CATHAGTSGAHRSYEQYF.